A selection of T cell receptor beta chains follows, all from one sample in a study of T cells in narcolepsy. Clones were read by immunoSEQ multiplex PCR, and TCRdb kept only the in-frame ones, dropping some. The sample consists of tens of thousands of clones, around 85% of them appearing once. Sequencing was performed on CD45RA- memory CD4+ T cells from PBMCs. The source of these receptors is a human donor with narcolepsy. The CDR3 runs from the conserved cysteine through the conserved F or W.

TRBV5-1	CASSRSGGNTEAFF
TRBV20-1	CSAAGNEQFF
TRBV6-5	CASSYGDSGFEQYF
TRBV7-2	CASSWGTGYNEQFF
TRBV6-6	CASSAPPGVEQYF
TRBV4-2	CASSQRTSGRNEQYF
TRBV6-6	CASSYPLSSTDTQYF
TRBV5-6	CASSWGQEKAAFF
TRBV28	CASSLDRTGNTYEQYF
TRBV5-4	CASSRRGTGGRYEQYF
TRBV15	CATSRGQGNNYGYTF
TRBV7-8	CASSLRLGDEQYF
TRBV21-1	CASNLRDTPPQFF
TRBV6-1	CASSVGTASKSYNEQFF
TRBV5-6	CASSLYSTEAFF
TRBV2	CASSDRNRGGTGELFF
TRBV7-9	CASSLVTGGPNTEAFF
TRBV5-1	CASSSGGFGYTF
TRBV6-5	CASSSLGLALSYEQYF
TRBV7-5	CVRSFEGNEQYF
TRBV29-1	CSVAGINFNEQFF
TRBV30	CAWSPRGTASPLHF
TRBV5-6	CASSSRTGVFNQPQHF
TRBV2	CASSERQGFTGELFF
TRBV27	CASSPRADATDTQYF
TRBV7-2	CASSVAIGGATSGREQFF
TRBV18	CASSPLNSGRNEQFF
TRBV25-1	CASSEYRGQRGVFF
TRBV27	CASSLRSHGGYTF
TRBV4-1	CASSQEGSQFFNQPQHF
TRBV2	CASSIDRDTDTQYF
TRBV7-2	CASSLDRQTYEQYF
TRBV7-6	CASSSQLRGEQFF
TRBV7-9	CASRDISTDTQYF
TRBV6-1	CASIRTGGPGEQFF